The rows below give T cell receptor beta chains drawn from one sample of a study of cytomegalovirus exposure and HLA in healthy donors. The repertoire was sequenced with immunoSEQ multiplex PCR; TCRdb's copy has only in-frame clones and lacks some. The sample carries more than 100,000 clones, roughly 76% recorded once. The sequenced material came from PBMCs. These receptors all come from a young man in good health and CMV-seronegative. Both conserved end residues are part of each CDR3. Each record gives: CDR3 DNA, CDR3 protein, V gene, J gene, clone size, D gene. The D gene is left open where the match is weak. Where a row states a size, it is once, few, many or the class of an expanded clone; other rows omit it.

DNA: TGTGCCAGTAGTATAGGTAGCCTAGCGGGGTTGGCAGATACGCAGTATTTT
CDR3: CASSIGSLAGLADTQYF
V: TRBV19
J: TRBJ2-3
size: -
D: TRBD2

DNA: TGCGCCAGCAGCTTGGTCAAAAACACTGAAGCTTTCTTT
CDR3: CASSLVKNTEAFF
V: TRBV5-1
J: TRBJ1-1
size: -
D: -

DNA: TGTGCCAGCAGCTTCGGGGGGGGACTGACTAACTATGGCTACACCTTC
CDR3: CASSFGGGLTNYGYTF
V: TRBV7-2
J: TRBJ1-2
size: -
D: -

DNA: TGTGCCAGCAGTTACGTTCTAGCGGAGACCCAGTACTTC
CDR3: CASSYVLAETQYF
V: TRBV6-5
J: TRBJ2-5
size: -
D: -

DNA: TGCGCCAGCAGCTTGGTTCAACAGAGCTCCTACAATGAGCAGTTCTTC
CDR3: CASSLVQQSSYNEQFF
V: TRBV5-1
J: TRBJ2-1
size: -
D: -

DNA: TGTGCCATCAGTGAGACAGTGATGAACACTGAAGCTTTCTTT
CDR3: CAISETVMNTEAFF
V: TRBV10-3
J: TRBJ1-1
size: -
D: -

DNA: TGTGCCAGCAGCCGGGGGGCGGGGGCCCTCGATACGAACACCGGGGAGCTGTTTTTT
CDR3: CASSRGAGALDTNTGELFF
V: TRBV7-2
J: TRBJ2-2
size: few
D: -

DNA: TGTGCCAGCAGCGCCATAACCGAGCGGGGGGGCGGCACCGGGGAGCTGTTTTTT
CDR3: CASSAITERGGGTGELFF
V: TRBV9
J: TRBJ2-2
size: -
D: TRBD2

DNA: TGTGCCAGCAGTGAATCGGGAAACCCCACCGGGACAGTGTACAATGAGCAGTTCTTC
CDR3: CASSESGNPTGTVYNEQFF
V: TRBV6-1
J: TRBJ2-1
size: -
D: TRBD1

DNA: TGTGCCAGCAGCTACCAATCCCCAGTCACGCGGGGGGGCCCAGAGACCCAGTACTTC
CDR3: CASSYQSPVTRGGPETQYF
V: TRBV7-6
J: TRBJ2-5
size: -
D: TRBD2

DNA: TGTGCCAGCAGCACGAGCCGGGACAGGGCGGCTGGGGCCAACGTCCTGACTTTC
CDR3: CASSTSRDRAAGANVLTF
V: TRBV9
J: TRBJ2-6
size: once
D: TRBD1

DNA: TGTGCCAGCAGTTCGGGGGGAGAGACCCAGTACTTC
CDR3: CASSSGGETQYF
V: TRBV6-6
J: TRBJ2-5
size: -
D: TRBD2

DNA: TGTGCCAGCTCACAGGGGAACAGGGGATCCTACGAGCAGTACTTC
CDR3: CASSQGNRGSYEQYF
V: TRBV6-5
J: TRBJ2-7
size: -
D: TRBD1

DNA: TGTGCCAGCAGCTTGGCCGGGACGAACACCGGGGAGCTGTTTTTT
CDR3: CASSLAGTNTGELFF
V: TRBV5-4
J: TRBJ2-2
size: -
D: -

DNA: TGCGCCAGCAGCCCTGACAGTAGGGGTCTTGGCTACACCTTC
CDR3: CASSPDSRGLGYTF
V: TRBV5-1
J: TRBJ1-2
size: -
D: -

DNA: TGTGCCACCACCGGGACAGGGCCCTCTGGGGCCAACGGCCTGACTTTC
CDR3: CATTGTGPSGANGLTF
V: TRBV4-2
J: TRBJ2-6
size: few
D: TRBD1

DNA: TGCGCCAGCAGCTACGGGACAGCGAACACTGAAGCTTTCTTT
CDR3: CASSYGTANTEAFF
V: TRBV5-1
J: TRBJ1-1
size: few
D: TRBD1

DNA: TGTGCCAGCAGCAGCGGACAGGCTTACTCCTACAATGAGCAGTTCTTC
CDR3: CASSSGQAYSYNEQFF
V: TRBV5-8
J: TRBJ2-1
size: -
D: TRBD1